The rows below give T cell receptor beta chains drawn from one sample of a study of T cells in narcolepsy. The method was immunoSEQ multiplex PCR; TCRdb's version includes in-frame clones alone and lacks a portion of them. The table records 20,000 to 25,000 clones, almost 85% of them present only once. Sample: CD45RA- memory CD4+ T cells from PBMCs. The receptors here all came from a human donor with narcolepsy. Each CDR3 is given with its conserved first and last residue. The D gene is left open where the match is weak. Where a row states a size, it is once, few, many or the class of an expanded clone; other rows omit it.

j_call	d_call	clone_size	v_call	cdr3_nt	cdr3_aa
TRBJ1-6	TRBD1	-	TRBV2	TGTGCCAGCAGTGAAGGATGGACAGGAACCTCCTATAATTCACCCCTCCACTTT	CASSEGWTGTSYNSPLHF
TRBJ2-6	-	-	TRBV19	TGTGCCAGTAGTCCTCATACACCGAGCTCTGGGGCCAACGTCCTGACTTTC	CASSPHTPSSGANVLTF
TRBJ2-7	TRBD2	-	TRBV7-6	TGTGCCAGCAGCTTAACGTCTAGCGGGGCCTACGAGCAGTACTTC	CASSLTSSGAYEQYF
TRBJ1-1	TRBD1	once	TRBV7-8	TGTGCCAGCAGCTCCCGACAGGGGAGGAACACTGAAGCTTTCTTT	CASSSRQGRNTEAFF
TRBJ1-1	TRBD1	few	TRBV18	TGTGCCAGCTCACCGACAGGGCTGGGTGAAGCTTTCTTT	CASSPTGLGEAFF
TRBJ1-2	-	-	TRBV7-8	TGTGCCAGCAGCTTAGTCCTGCTGGGCGGCTACACCTTC	CASSLVLLGGYTF
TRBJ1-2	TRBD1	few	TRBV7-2	TGTGCCAGCAGCGCGCGACAGGGTTCATACTATGGCTACACCTTC	CASSARQGSYYGYTF
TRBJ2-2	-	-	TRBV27	TGTGCCAGCAGGGCCAGAAGAGGGTACCCCGGGGAGCTGTTTTTT	CASRARRGYPGELFF
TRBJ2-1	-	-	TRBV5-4	TGTGCCAGCCAGGCTTTCGGAAATGAGCAGTTCTTC	CASQAFGNEQFF
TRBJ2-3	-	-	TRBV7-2	TGTGCCAGCAGCGCCTACCGATTGGGCACAGATACGCAGTATTTT	CASSAYRLGTDTQYF
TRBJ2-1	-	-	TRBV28	TGTGCCAGCAAGCGAGCAGATGAGCAGTTCTTC	CASKRADEQFF
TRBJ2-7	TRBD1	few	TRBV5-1	TGCGCCAGCAGCTTCGCCGGGACAGAATACGAGCAGTACTTC	CASSFAGTEYEQYF
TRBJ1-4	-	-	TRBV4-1	TGCGCCAGCAGCCAGACCCAGGGAGCAACTAATGAAAAACTGTTTTTT	CASSQTQGATNEKLFF
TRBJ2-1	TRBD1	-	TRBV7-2	TGTGCCAGCAGCTCCGATCTGACAGGGGGCTTCATCTCCTACAATGAGCAGTTCTTC	CASSSDLTGGFISYNEQFF
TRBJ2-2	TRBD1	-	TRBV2	TGTGCCAGCAGGGGGGACAGGGGTGTGGCCGGGGAGCTGTTTTTT	CASRGDRGVAGELFF
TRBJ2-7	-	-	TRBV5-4	TGTGCCAGCAGCTTGTGGCAGGTCAATGCCATACGAGGGCAGTACTTC	CASSLWQVNAIRGQYF
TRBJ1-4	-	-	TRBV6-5	TGTGCCAGCAGTTACAAAGGACCCCCAACTAATGAAAAACTGTTTTTT	CASSYKGPPTNEKLFF
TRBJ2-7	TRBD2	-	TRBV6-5	TGTGCCAGCAAAGAAGGCGGGAGTGGTTCCGGCGAGCAGTACTTC	CASKEGGSGSGEQYF
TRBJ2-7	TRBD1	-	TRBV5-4	TGTGCCAGCAGCTCGGTCAGGGGGCGCTTCCTGGAGCAGTACTTC	CASSSVRGRFLEQYF
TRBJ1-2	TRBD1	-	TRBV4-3	TGCGCCAGCAGCCAACGCCCCTCGACAGGGGAATATGGCTACACCTTC	CASSQRPSTGEYGYTF
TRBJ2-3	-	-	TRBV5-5	TGTGCCAGCAGTTCCCGCCCGGCAGATACGCAGTATTTT	CASSSRPADTQYF
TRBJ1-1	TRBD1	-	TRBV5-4	TGTGCCAGCAGCCTTGGACAGGTGAACACTGAAGCTTTCTTT	CASSLGQVNTEAFF
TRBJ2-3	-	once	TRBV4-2	TGTGCCAGCAGCCAAGTGGCTAGCGGCACAGATACGCAGTATTTT	CASSQVASGTDTQYF
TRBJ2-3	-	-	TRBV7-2	TGTGCCAGCAGCTTACAGGCAAGGGGCACAGATACGCAGTATTTT	CASSLQARGTDTQYF
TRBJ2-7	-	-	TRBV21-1	TGTGCCTCAAACGGGGACTGCCCCGAGCAGTACTTC	CASNGDCPEQYF
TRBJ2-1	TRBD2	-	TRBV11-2	TGTGCCAGCAGCTTAGTAGCGGGGGGCTCCTACAATGAGCAGTTCTTC	CASSLVAGGSYNEQFF
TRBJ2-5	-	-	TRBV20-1	TGCAGTGCCACCCCCGGAGGGACCCAGTACTTC	CSATPGGTQYF
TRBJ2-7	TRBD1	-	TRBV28	TGTGCCAGCAGTACGTCCCGGGACAGGGTTAATTACGAGCAGTACTTC	CASSTSRDRVNYEQYF
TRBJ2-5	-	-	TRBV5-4	TGTGCCAGCAGCTTGGGGGGAGTCCTGGAGACCCAGTACTTC	CASSLGGVLETQYF
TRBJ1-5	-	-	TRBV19	TGTGCCAGTAGTATATTATCGGGGGGGCCCCAGCATTTT	CASSILSGGPQHF
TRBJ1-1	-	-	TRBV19	TGTGCCAGTAGTATGGTTGCGACCTTCATGAACACTGAAGCTTTCTTT	CASSMVATFMNTEAFF
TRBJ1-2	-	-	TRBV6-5	TGTGCCAGCAGATCCTATGGCTACACCTTC	CASRSYGYTF
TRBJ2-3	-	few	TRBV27	TGTGCCAGCAGTTTCGCCGGGACTCCTTACACAGATACGCAGTATTTT	CASSFAGTPYTDTQYF
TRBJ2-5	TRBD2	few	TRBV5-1	TGCGCCAGCAGCGGAGCGTTAGCGGGACGGGAGACCCAGTACTTC	CASSGALAGRETQYF
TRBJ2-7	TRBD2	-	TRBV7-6	TGTGCCAGCAGCCGGAGGGTAGCGGGAGCTTCCTACGAGCAGTACTTC	CASSRRVAGASYEQYF
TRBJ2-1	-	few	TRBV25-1	TGTGCCAGCCGGATCTTTGGTGAGCAGTTCTTC	CASRIFGEQFF
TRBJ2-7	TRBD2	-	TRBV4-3	TGCGCCAGCAGCCCCGCGGGACTAGCTTGGGACGAGCAGTACTTC	CASSPAGLAWDEQYF
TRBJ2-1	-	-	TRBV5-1	TGCGCCAGCAGCCAGGGATTTCCCAATGAGCAGTTCTTC	CASSQGFPNEQFF
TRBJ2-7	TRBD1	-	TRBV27	TGTGCCAGCAGTTTGGGTGGGACAGGGTTCGACGAGCAGTACTTC	CASSLGGTGFDEQYF
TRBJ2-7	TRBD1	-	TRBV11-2	TGTGCCAGCAGCCTAACAGGGGGCGTTGAGCAGTACTTC	CASSLTGGVEQYF
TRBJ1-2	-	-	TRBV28	TGTGCCAGCAGTTCGGACGTCTATGGCTACACCTTC	CASSSDVYGYTF
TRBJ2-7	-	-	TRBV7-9	TGTGCCACCTCAATGAGAAGTACCTACGAGCAGTACTTC	CATSMRSTYEQYF
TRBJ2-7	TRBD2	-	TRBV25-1	TGTGCCAGCTCGAGCTTTAGCGGGAGATCGTACGAGCAGTACTTC	CASSSFSGRSYEQYF
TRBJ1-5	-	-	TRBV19	TGTGCCAGTAGTTATAGACGTCTGGACAGCAATCAGCCCCAGCATTTT	CASSYRRLDSNQPQHF
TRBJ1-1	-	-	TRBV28	TGTGCCAGCAGTTTTTGGGGGGAAGCTTTCTTT	CASSFWGEAFF
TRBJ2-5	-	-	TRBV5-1	TGCGCCAGCACCACAAATATGGGAGCCCAAGAGACCCAGTACTTC	CASTTNMGAQETQYF
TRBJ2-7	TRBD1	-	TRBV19	TGTGCCAGTAGTATGGGACAGGGGGTGACCTACGAGCAGTACTTC	CASSMGQGVTYEQYF
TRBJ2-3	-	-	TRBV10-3	TGTGCCACCGAGGGACTTACAGATACGCAGTATTTT	CATEGLTDTQYF
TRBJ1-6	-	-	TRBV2	TGTGCCAGCAGCGGACCCAGGAGCTCCTATAATTCACCCCTCCACTTT	CASSGPRSSYNSPLHF
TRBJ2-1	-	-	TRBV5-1	TGCGCCAGCAGCTCGGTGACAGGTAGAAATGAGCAGTTCTTC	CASSSVTGRNEQFF
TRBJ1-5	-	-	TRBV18	TGTGCCAGCTCACCACAGGTTACCAATCAGCCCCAGCATTTT	CASSPQVTNQPQHF
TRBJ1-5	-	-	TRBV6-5	TGTGCCAGCAGTCAAGGGCAGGGCAATCAGCCCCAGCATTTT	CASSQGQGNQPQHF
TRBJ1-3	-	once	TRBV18	TGTGCCAGCTCACCAAAACAGGGAGAGTCTGGAAACACCATATATTTT	CASSPKQGESGNTIYF
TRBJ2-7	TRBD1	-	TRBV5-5	TGTGCCAGCGCCCTAGGGGGCCCCTACGAGCAGTACTTC	CASALGGPYEQYF
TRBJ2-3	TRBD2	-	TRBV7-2	TGTGCCAGCAGCTGGGATTATGGGAGGGCAGATACGCAGTATTTT	CASSWDYGRADTQYF
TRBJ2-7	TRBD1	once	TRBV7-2	TGTGCCAGCAGCTCACAGGGGGCGAGTGTCTACGAGCAGTACTTC	CASSSQGASVYEQYF
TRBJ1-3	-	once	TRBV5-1	TGCGCCAGCAGGGAGGGACCGAGCTCTGGAAACACCATATATTTT	CASREGPSSGNTIYF
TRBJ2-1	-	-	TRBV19	TGTGCCAGTAGTTACCGAGGGGACAATGAGCAGTTCTTC	CASSYRGDNEQFF